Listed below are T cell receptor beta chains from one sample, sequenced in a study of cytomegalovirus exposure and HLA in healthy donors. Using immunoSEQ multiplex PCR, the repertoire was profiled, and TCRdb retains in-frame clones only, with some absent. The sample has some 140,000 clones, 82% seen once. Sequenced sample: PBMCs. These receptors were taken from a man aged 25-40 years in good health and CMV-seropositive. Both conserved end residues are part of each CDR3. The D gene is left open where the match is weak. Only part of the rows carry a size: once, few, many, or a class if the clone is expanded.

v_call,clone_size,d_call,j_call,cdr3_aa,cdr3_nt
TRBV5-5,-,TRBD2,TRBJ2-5,CASSLTSGIPGGETQYF,TGTGCCAGCAGCTTGACTAGCGGGATCCCGGGGGGGGAGACCCAGTACTTC
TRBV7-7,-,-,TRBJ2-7,CASSWRGGPGGEQYF,TGTGCCAGCAGCTGGCGGGGCGGCCCCGGGGGTGAGCAGTACTTC
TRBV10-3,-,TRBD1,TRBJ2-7,CAISESRLGQLYEQYF,TGTGCCATCAGTGAGTCCCGCCTGGGACAGCTCTACGAGCAGTACTTC
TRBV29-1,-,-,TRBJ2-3,CSVGGRALTDTQYF,TGCAGCGTTGGGGGCAGGGCACTCACAGATACGCAGTATTTT
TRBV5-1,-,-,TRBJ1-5,CASSLEGGNQPQHF,TGCGCCAGCAGCTTGGAAGGGGGCAATCAGCCCCAGCATTTT
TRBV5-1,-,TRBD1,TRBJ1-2,CASSLEAQGAGYTF,TGCGCCAGCAGCTTGGAAGCCCAGGGGGCTGGCTACACCTTC
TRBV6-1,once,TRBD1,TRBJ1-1,CASSDRGRGTEAFF,TGTGCCAGCAGTGACAGGGGGCGCGGAACTGAAGCTTTCTTT
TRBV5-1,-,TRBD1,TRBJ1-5,CASSLAPGTGSQPQHF,TGCGCCAGCAGCTTGGCGCCCGGGACAGGAAGTCAGCCCCAGCATTTT
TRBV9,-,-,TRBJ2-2,CASSASLETGELFF,TGTGCCAGCAGCGCAAGCCTAGAAACCGGGGAGCTGTTTTTT
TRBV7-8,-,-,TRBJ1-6,CASSPDGQRVNSPLHF,TGTGCCAGCAGCCCAGATGGACAGAGAGTTAATTCACCCCTCCACTTT
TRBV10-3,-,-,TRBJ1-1,CAIRGIGSPQAFF,TGTGCCATCAGGGGCATTGGGAGCCCGCAAGCTTTCTTT
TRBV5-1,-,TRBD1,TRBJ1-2,CASRKGQDYGYTF,TGCGCCAGCAGAAAGGGACAGGACTATGGCTACACCTTC
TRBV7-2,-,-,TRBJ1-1,CASSPRQAYHGAFF,TGTGCCAGCAGCCCTAGACAGGCCTACCATGGAGCTTTCTTT
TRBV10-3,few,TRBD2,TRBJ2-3,CAISEPRGGRDTQYF,TGTGCCATCAGTGAGCCGCGGGGGGGTAGGGATACGCAGTATTTT
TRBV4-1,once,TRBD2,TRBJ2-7,CASSQGLGSGSEEQYF,TGCGCCAGCAGCCAAGGGCTGGGCAGCGGGAGTGAAGAGCAGTACTTC
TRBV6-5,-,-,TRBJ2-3,CASSYAGPSTDTQYF,TGTGCCAGCAGTTACGCGGGGCCCTCCACAGATACGCAGTATTTT
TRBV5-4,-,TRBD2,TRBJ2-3,CASSLRRGASTDTQYF,TGTGCCAGCAGCTTGCGGCGGGGGGCAAGCACAGATACGCAGTATTTT
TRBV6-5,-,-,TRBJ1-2,CASSSGQANYGYTF,TGTGCCAGCAGTTCAGGGCAAGCTAACTATGGCTACACCTTC
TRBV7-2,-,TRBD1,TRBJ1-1,CASSSARQGRTEAFF,TGTGCCAGCAGCTCAGCAAGACAGGGTAGGACTGAAGCTTTCTTT
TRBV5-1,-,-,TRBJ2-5,CASSPTGEETQYF,TGCGCCAGCAGCCCTACGGGGGAAGAGACCCAGTACTTC
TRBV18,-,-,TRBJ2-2,CASSPPWGETGELFF,TGTGCCAGCTCACCACCGTGGGGGGAGACCGGGGAGCTGTTTTTT
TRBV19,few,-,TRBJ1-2,CASRTANYGYTF,TGTGCCAGTAGAACAGCTAACTATGGCTACACCTTC
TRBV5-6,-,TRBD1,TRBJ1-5,CASSSHRGPLNQPQHF,TGTGCCAGCAGCTCACACAGGGGTCCCCTTAATCAGCCCCAGCATTTT
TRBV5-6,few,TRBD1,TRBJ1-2,CASSKDRGRGYGYTF,TGTGCCAGCAGCAAGGACAGGGGGCGAGGCTATGGCTACACCTTC
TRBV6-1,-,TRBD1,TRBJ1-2,CASSEGQGGGGYTF,TGTGCCAGCAGTGAGGGACAGGGCGGTGGTGGCTACACCTTC
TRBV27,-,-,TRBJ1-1,CASNPGGNTEAFF,TGTGCCTCCAATCCCGGAGGCAACACTGAAGCTTTCTTT
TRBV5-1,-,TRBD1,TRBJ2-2,CASSLTGTGNTGELFF,TGCGCCAGCAGCTTGACCGGGACAGGGAACACCGGGGAGCTGTTTTTT
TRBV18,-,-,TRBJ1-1,CASSRLGGWTEAFF,TGTGCCAGCTCACGATTGGGGGGATGGACTGAAGCTTTCTTT
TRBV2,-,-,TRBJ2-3,CASSVNGGPTDTQYF,TGTGCCAGCAGTGTAAACGGGGGACCCACAGATACGCAGTATTTT
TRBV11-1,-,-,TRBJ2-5,CASSSHHGDWETQYF,TGTGCCAGCAGTAGCCACCACGGGGATTGGGAGACCCAGTACTTC
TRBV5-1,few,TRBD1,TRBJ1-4,CASSSQGATNEKLFF,TGCGCCAGCAGCTCTCAGGGGGCAACTAATGAAAAACTGTTTTTT
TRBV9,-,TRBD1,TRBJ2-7,CASSPRDRMYEQYF,TGTGCCAGCAGCCCCCGGGACAGGATGTACGAGCAGTACTTC
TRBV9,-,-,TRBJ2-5,CASSVGPQETQYF,TGTGCCAGCAGCGTAGGGCCTCAAGAGACCCAGTACTTC
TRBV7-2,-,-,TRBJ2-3,CASSPGLPTDTQYF,TGTGCCAGCAGCCCGGGACTTCCCACAGATACGCAGTATTTT
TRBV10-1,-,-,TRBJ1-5,CASSESIGPQPQHF,TGCGCCAGCAGTGAGTCGATTGGCCCTCAGCCCCAGCATTTT
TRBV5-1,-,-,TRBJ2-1,CASSLEGRWAYNEQFF,TGCGCCAGCAGCTTAGAAGGGAGGTGGGCTTACAATGAGCAGTTCTTC